The T cell receptor (beta chain) under discussion was sequenced for a study of blood T cell repertoires in COVID-19 (TCRdb year 2020). In terms of the full investigation: Samples from collaborators originated in the United States, Italy and Spain and spanned both the acute and convalescent phases of COVID-19. The material from the prospective study consisted of cDNA or gDNA derived from T cells, B-cell-depleted T cells, or PBMCs. The dataset comprised deeply sampled blood TCRbeta repertoires from subjects exposed to, actively infected with, or recovered from COVID-19. The repertoires were made available in a free public database intended to serve as a resource for research on the immune response to SARS-CoV-2. The samples were drawn from two sources: the first 160 participants of the ongoing ImmuneRACE study, and over 1,000 subjects contributed by 6 global collaborators. Nearly every sample came with metadata listing a de-identified subject ID, COVID-19 status, age in years and sex. Where available, HLA class I and class II types were taken from metadata supplied by the sample provider and were not determined by assay-based typing.

Of note for this clone: It lacks a known antigen. No much larger clonotype is one base removed from it; base qualities were not supplied.

General study outcomes and caveats: Clinical and demographic metadata were provided uncurated, with the amount varying by source and participant.

TCRbeta CDR3 regions were amplified from genomic DNA by means of the immunoSEQ Assay, a bias-controlled multiplex PCR. For the original study's pipeline: The number of nucleated cells in each sample was estimated by amplification of reference gene primers within the assay. Sequence reads were collapsed and filtered to measure the absolute abundance of every unique TCRbeta CDR3 rearrangement. For each sample, productive Simpson clonality was calculated as the square root of Simpson's diversity index over productive rearrangements. In TCRdb, the immuneACCESS table is reduced to in-frame sequences with V and J assigned. These tables do not hold every clone; where another copy was compared, an unresolved V gene accounts for under half, and the others remain unexplained. V and J calls plus clone size are reproduced from that table; the DNA served to infer D and trimming. This sample comprises some 140,000 clones, 79% of them detected only once. Approximately 3.6% of the sample is in the top ten clones.

Whole blood was collected in K2EDTA tubes by collaborating institutions according to the institutions' own protocols. For TCRbeta analysis, collaborators shipped samples as frozen whole blood, isolated PBMCs, or DNA extracted from either of those sample types. Including the terminal cysteine and phenylalanine, the CDR3 comprises 12 residues. Just the 36-base CDR3 DNA is kept, in frame starting at base 1. From a lookup of the germline V gene (reference sequence), CDR1 and CDR2 are LNHDA and SQIVND. V was cut back by 7 bases and J by 9 bases, leaving a gap of 15 bases between them. Sequenced material: peripheral blood. This TCR came from a man aged 55 to 70 with acute or convalescent COVID-19. The chain is assembled from TRBV19 and TRBJ1-1; 5 matching bases give a weak D call of TRBD1. CDR3 loop: CASTQRGLQAFF. The sequenced DNA: TGTGCCAGTACCCAACGGGGGTTACAAGCTTTCTTT.